This TCR beta chain stems from a study of blood T cells in healthy people across ages. Study conclusions and caveats: Expanded clonotype changes were possibly confounded by unknown donor CMV status.

Trimming removed 1 base from V and 4 bases from J, with 10 bases in between. CDR3 size: 14 residues. Germline V gene data show CDR1 as SEHNR and CDR2 as FQNEAQ (reference sequence). Through a sample-barcoded 5' primer and a J-beta primer mix, a second PCR was run for about 7 to 12 cycles. One entry per CDR3 protein, called by TCRdb with MiXCR from the 5' RACE reads. The sample lists around 1,100,000 distinct CDR3 sequences; roughly two fifths were seen once. Concerning this clonotype itself: The antigen is not known.

The clonotype comes from a man between 18 and 35 years old in good health. Sequenced: blood. J is TRBJ1-2 and V is TRBV7-9, with no clear D. The CDR3 spells CASSLGFDFYGYTF. In nucleotides, the CDR3 is TGTGCCAGCAGCTTAGGTTTCGATTTCTATGGCTACACCTTC.